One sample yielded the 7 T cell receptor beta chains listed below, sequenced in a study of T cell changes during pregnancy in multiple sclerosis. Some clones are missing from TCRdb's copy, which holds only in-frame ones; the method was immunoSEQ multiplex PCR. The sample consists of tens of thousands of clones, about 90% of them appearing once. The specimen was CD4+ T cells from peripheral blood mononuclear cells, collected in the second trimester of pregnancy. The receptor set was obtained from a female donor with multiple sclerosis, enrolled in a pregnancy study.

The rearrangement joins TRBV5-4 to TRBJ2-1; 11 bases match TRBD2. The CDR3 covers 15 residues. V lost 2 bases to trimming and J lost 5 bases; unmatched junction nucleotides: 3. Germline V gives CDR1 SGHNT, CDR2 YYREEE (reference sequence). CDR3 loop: CASSLASGRNNEQFF. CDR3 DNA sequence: TGTGCCAGCAGCTTAGCTAGCGGGAGGAACAATGAGCAGTTCTTC. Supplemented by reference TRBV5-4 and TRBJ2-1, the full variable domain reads ETGVTQSPTHLIKTRGQQVTLRCSSQSGHNTVSWYQQALGQGPQFIFQYYREEENGRGNFPPRFSGLQFPNYSSELNVNALELDDSALYLCASSLASGRNNEQFFGPGTRLTVL.

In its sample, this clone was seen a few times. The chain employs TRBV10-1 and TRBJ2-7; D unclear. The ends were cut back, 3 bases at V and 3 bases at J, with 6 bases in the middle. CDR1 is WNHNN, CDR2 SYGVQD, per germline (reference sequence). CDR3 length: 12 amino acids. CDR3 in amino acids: CASSEGVYEQYF. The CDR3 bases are TGCGCCAGCAGTGAAGGAGTCTACGAGCAGTACTTC.

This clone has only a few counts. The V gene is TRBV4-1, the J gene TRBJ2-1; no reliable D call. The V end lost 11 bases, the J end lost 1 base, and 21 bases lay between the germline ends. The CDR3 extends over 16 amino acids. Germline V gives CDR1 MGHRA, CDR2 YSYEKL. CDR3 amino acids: CAAADLNIVSYNEQFF. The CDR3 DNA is TGCGCCGCCGCGGATCTTAATATAGTGTCCTACAATGAGCAGTTCTTC.

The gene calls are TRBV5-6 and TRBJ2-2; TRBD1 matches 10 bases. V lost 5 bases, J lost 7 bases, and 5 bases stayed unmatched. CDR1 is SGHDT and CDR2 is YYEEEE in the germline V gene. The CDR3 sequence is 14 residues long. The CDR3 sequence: CASRKTGGIGELFF. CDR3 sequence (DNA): TGTGCCAGCAGAAAGACAGGGGGCATCGGGGAGCTGTTTTTT.

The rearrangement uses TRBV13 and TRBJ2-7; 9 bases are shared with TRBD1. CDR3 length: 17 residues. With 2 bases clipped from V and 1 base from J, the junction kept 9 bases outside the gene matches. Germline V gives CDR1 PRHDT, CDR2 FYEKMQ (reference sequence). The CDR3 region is CASSLRGQGVISYEQYF. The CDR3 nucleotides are TGTGCCAGCAGCTTACGGGGACAGGGTGTAATATCCTACGAGCAGTACTTC.

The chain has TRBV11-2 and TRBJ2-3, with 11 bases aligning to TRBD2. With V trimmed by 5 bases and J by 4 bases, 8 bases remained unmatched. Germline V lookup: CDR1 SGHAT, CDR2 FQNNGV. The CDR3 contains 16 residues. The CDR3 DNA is TGTGCCAGCAGCACAGTAGCGGGAGGGGGTGCAGATACGCAGTATTTT. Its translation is CASSTVAGGGADTQYF.

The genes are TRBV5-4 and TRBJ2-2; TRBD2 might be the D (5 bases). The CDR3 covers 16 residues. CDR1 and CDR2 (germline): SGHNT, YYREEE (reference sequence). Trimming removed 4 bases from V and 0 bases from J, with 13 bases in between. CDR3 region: CASSLPGVANTGELFF. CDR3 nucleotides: TGTGCCAGCAGCCTACCCGGGGTCGCGAACACCGGGGAGCTGTTTTTT.